In this sample, the clone carrying this T cell receptor beta chain turned up many times. Its specificity is not known. TCRdb passed the multiplex PCR reads through MiXCR, listing each CDR3 protein once. This sample has under 350,000 distinct CDR3 sequences; 30% to 35% occur once, and the top ten carry around 1.1%. This sample stems from a study of breast tumors, draining lymph nodes, adjacent tissues. Broader study findings: Compared with basal-like, luminal-like tumors shared significantly more repertoire with nontumor tissue. Data only fit, rather than demonstrated, lymph node origin of most tumor T cells.

Germline lookup yields CDR1 DFQATT and CDR2 SNEGSKA (reference sequence). The germline V and J ends were trimmed by 4 bases and 6 bases, with 13 bases remaining between them. The CDR3 has 13 residues. Breast cancer patients provided tissue from their axillary draining lymph nodes. The chain uses TRBV20-1 and TRBJ1-5, with D possibly being TRBD1 (6 bases). The receptor was derived from a female donor with breast cancer. Some clones in this sample may be carry-over from other donors' samples. Sequencing was carried out using axillary lymph node tissue. In nucleotides, the CDR3 is TGCAGTGCTACATCAGGGGTTAGTCAGCCCCAGCATTTT. The encoded protein is CSATSGVSQPQHF.